This TCR beta chain was sequenced in a study of T cells after yellow fever vaccination. Study observations and caveats: Secondary responses were weaker yet peaked faster, day 5 versus 15. Repertoires sorted by FACS could include abundant clonotypes that are contaminants from the bulk population.

With respect to this clonotype: Antigen specificity is unknown.

This CDR3 is 14 amino acids long. The trim removed 8 bases at V and 4 bases at J, leaving 5 bases unmatched. Germline CDR1 is KGHSH and CDR2 is LQKENI. Researchers made TCR cDNA using 5'RACE template switching, and this step added a universal primer site and UMIs. TCRdb fed the 5' RACE reads into MiXCR, producing one record per CDR3 protein. Of roughly 340,000 distinct CDR3 sequences in the sample, 8.5% to 10% were seen once. The sequenced sample was PBMCs, obtained on the day of the first yellow fever vaccination. This chain connects TRBV18 to TRBJ2-3; 11 nucleotides line up with TRBD2. The receptor's source is a man in his late teens or twenties who received the YFV17D yellow fever vaccine. The CDR3 nucleotides are TGTGCCAGCGCCTTAGCGGGGGGGCCAGATACGCAGTATTTT. As protein: CASALAGGPDTQYF.